The clone carrying this TCR beta chain was observed once. Its matching antigen is unknown. V gave up 4 bases and J gave up 0 bases, with 15 bases separating them. The germline CDR1 and CDR2 sequences are SGHRS and YFSETQ. The CDR3 has 16 residues. The sample comes from a study of graft-versus-host responses after intestinal transplantation. Study conclusions and caveats: When patients had graft-donor T cell macrochimerism, their allografts held high graft-versus-host to host-versus-graft clonal ratios.

Produced via immunoSEQ multiplex PCR; TCRdb's table is partial and in-frame only. The table lists 90,000 to 150,000 clones, just under 95% of them singletons. The source is a human donor who received an intestinal transplant. The source was unstimulated CD4+ T cells sorted from spleen or lymph node cells, collected before intestinal transplant. The rearrangement joins TRBV5-1 to TRBJ2-3; unclear D gene. The CDR3: CASSPGGTTSTDTQYF. CDR3 sequence (DNA): TGCGCCAGCAGCCCAGGCGGAACAACTAGCACAGATACGCAGTATTTT.